This record covers a single T cell receptor beta chain. This entry comes from a study of blood T cell repertoires in COVID-19. Whole-study context: The United States, Italy and Spain were the sources of the acute and convalescent COVID-19 samples. PBMCs, B-cell-depleted T cells, or T cells were the source of the cDNA or gDNA that made up the material.

Germline values: CDR1 GTSNPN, CDR2 SVGIG (reference sequence). V trimming: 4 bases; J trimming: 7 bases; junction bases outside the gene matches: 8. CDR3 length: 13 residues. Source study methods: Reference gene primer amplification in the assay estimated nucleated cell counts. Clones were read by immunoSEQ multiplex PCR, and TCRdb kept only the in-frame ones, dropping some. That table supplies the V and J calls and clone size; D and trimming were determined from the DNA. The sample has 64,000 or so clones; approximately 83% are singletons. The gene calls are TRBV30 and TRBJ1-2; 8 bases align to TRBD1. The source material was peripheral blood. This TCR was recovered from a man aged 35-49 years with acute or convalescent COVID-19. This CDR3 reads CAWTPRDRSGYTF. Here the CDR3 DNA reads TGTGCCTGGACCCCCAGGGACAGGTCTGGCTACACCTTC.